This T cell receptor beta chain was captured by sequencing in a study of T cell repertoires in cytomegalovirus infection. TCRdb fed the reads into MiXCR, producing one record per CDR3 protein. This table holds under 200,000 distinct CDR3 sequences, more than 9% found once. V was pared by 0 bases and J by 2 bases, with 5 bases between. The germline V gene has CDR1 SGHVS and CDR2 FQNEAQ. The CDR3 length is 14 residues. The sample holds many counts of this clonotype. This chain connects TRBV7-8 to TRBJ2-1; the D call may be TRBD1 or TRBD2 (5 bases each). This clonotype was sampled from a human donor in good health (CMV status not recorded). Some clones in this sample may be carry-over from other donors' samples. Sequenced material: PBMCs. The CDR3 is CASSLAGPYNEQFF. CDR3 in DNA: TGTGCCAGCAGCTTAGCGGGACCCTACAATGAGCAGTTCTTC.